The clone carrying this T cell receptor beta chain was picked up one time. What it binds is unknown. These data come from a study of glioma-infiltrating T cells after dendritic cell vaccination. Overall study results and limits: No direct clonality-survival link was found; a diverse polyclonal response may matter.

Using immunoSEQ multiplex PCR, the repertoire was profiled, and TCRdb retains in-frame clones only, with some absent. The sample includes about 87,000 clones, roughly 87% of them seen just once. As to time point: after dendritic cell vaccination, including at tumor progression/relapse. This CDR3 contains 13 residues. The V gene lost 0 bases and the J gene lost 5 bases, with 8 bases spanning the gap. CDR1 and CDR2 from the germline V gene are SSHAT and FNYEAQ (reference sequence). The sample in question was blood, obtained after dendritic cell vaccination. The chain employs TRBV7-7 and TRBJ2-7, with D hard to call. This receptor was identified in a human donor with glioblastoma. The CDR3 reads CASSLAIGDEQYF. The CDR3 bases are TGTGCCAGCAGCTTAGCAATAGGAGACGAGCAGTACTTC. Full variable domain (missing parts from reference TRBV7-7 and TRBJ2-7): GAGVSQSPRYKVTKRGQDVTLRCDPISSHATLYWYQQALGQGPEFLTYFNYEAQPDKSGLPSDRFSAERPEGSISTLTIQRTEQRDSAMYRCASSLAIGDEQYFGPGTRLTVT.